This TCR beta chain was identified in a study of CD8 T cells in ankylosing spondylitis. Findings and limits, study-wide: Typical of ankylosing spondylitis blood, it appeared, was a TCR beta motif of under 10 highly homologous variants. The authors found the disease-linked clones to be CD8+ and relatively rare in peripheral blood. Clones linked to disease were reported to show significant enrichment in matched ankylosing spondylitis synovial fluid.

This clonotype was observed at least ten times. Antigen unknown. Generation of TCR beta libraries employed quantitative 5'-RACE incorporating molecular barcodes. TCRdb independently ran MiXCR on the 5' RACE reads; one entry per CDR3 protein. Found here are fewer than 550,000 distinct CDR3 sequences, roughly 5% of them singletons; the top ten hold under 4.5%. The receptor's source is a male donor with ankylosing spondylitis. The sequencing sample was made of blood, either unsorted or a sorted T cell fraction (not recorded which).

The CDR3 coding sequence is TGTGCCACCAGTGACCCCGGGACAGGGGATGCCGGGGAGCTGTTTTTT. It codes for CATSDPGTGDAGELFF. The rearrangement uses TRBV24-1 and TRBJ2-2; TRBD1 matches at 10 bases. This CDR3 contains 16 residues. CDR1 and CDR2 (germline): KGHDR, SFDVKD. Losses at the gene ends were 4 bases for V and 6 bases for J; bases not matched to a gene: 7.